Listed here are 12 T cell receptor beta chains from one sample, sequenced in a study of T cell clusters in autoimmune cytopenias. TRB was amplified from approximately 250 ng of peripheral blood genomic DNA per sample. TRB was amplified by touch-down multiplex PCR, primer pools A and B combined. TCRdb re-called the multiplex PCR reads and gives one entry per CDR3 protein, without DNA. The ten most abundant clones cover approximately 31% of a sample with roughly 8,000 distinct CDR3 sequences. This sample was shared with a second study, whose subject was T cell repertoires in aging, cancer and after chemotherapy.

The sequenced material came from peripheral blood. All receptors come from a human donor with an autoimmune cytopenia or autoimmune hepatitis (not recorded which).

The gene calls are TRBV18 and TRBJ2-7. CDR1 and CDR2 from the germline V gene are KGHSH and LQKENI. The CDR3 consists of 13 residues. The CDR3 loop reads CASSLNLGDEQYF.

By frequency, this clonotype registers medium-sized. J is TRBJ2-7 and V is TRBV30; TCRdb's D gene call, TRBD1, goes unchecked for lack of DNA. The CDR3 spans 14 residues. Germline CDR1 GTSNPN, CDR2 SVGIG (reference sequence). The CDR3 loop is CAWRGRDRTYEQYF.

The chain carries TRBV27 and TRBJ2-7; TCRdb's D gene call, TRBD1, goes unchecked for lack of DNA. This CDR3 region has 15 residues. The germline V gene encodes CDR1 MNHEY and CDR2 SMNVEV (reference sequence). CDR3 loop: CASMKGRDRAYEQYF.

The rearrangement uses TRBV18 and TRBJ1-1. Germline V gene data show CDR1 as KGHSH and CDR2 as LQKENI. The CDR3 runs 13 residues. CDR3 loop: CASSPSENTEAFF.

This sequence joins TRBV29-1 and TRBJ2-7; TCRdb indicates TRBD2, and absent DNA this call remains unverified. Germline V gene lookup returns CDR1 SQVTM and CDR2 ANQGSEA. The CDR3 runs to 12 residues. The CDR3 sequence is CTADNRGNEQFF.

The V call is TRBV28, the J call TRBJ1-5; the D call from TCRdb, TRBD1, cannot be confirmed without DNA. The CDR3 totals 14 residues. Germline CDR1 and CDR2: MDHEN and SYDVKM. CDR3 region: CASSFRGWHQPQHF.

Measured by frequency, this clonotype is medium-sized (0.01 to 0.1%). This chain uses TRBV30 with TRBJ2-2; TCRdb's D call, TRBD1, is unchecked because there is no DNA. The germline gives CDR1 GTSNPN, CDR2 SVGIG (reference sequence). CDR3 length: 15 amino acids. The CDR3 region is CACTVGQTNTGELFF.

The V and J genes are TRBV7-3 and TRBJ2-1; the TRBD1 assignment by TCRdb is unverifiable without DNA. Germline V gene data show CDR1 as SGHTA and CDR2 as FQGTGA. CDR3 length: 14 amino acids. The CDR3 protein is CASSQNSRVNEQFF.

This sequence joins TRBV7-3 and TRBJ2-1; TCRdb lists TRBD2, though no DNA is available to test this call. The CDR3 is 17 amino acids. The germline V gene has CDR1 SGHTA and CDR2 FQGTGA. CDR3 residues: CASSPLQTSGGYNEQFF.

The V gene is TRBV20-1, the J gene TRBJ2-7; TCRdb calls TRBD2, which cannot be checked without DNA. There are 16 residues in the CDR3. Germline V gene data show CDR1 as DFQATT and CDR2 as SNEGSKA (reference sequence). The CDR3 here is CSASPPGGLTPYEQYF.

Here the CDR3 reads CASSFSGEGTEAFF. This rearrangement joins TRBV7-2 to TRBJ1-1; TCRdb selects TRBD1, and the lack of DNA leaves this call unchecked. The CDR3 extends over 14 amino acids. Germline V lookup: CDR1 SGHTA, CDR2 FQGNSA.

The gene calls are TRBV6-1 and TRBJ2-1; TCRdb's D call, TRBD2, is unchecked because there is no DNA. From germline, CDR1 is MNHNS and CDR2 SASEGT. The CDR3 is made up of 19 amino acids. The CDR3 loop reads CASSELNRGGTNLYNEQFF.